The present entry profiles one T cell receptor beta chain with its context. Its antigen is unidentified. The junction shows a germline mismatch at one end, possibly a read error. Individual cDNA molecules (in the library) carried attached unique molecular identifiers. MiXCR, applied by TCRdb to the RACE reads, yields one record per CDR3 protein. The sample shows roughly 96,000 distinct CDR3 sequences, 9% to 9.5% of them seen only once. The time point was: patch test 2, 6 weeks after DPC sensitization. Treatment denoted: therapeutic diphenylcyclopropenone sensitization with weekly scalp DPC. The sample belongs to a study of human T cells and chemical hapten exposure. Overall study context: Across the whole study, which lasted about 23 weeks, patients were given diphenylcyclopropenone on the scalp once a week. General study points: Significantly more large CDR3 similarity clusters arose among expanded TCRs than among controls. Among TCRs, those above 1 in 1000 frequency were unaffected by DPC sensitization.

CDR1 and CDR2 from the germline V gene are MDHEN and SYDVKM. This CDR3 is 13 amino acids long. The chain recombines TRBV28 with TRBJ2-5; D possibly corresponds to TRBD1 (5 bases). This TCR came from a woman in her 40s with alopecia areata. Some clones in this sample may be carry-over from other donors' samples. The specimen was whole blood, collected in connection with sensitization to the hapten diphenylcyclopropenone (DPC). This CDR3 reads CASSWGRKETQYF. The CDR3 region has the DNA TGTGCCAGCAGTTGGGGCAGGAAAGAGACCCAGTATTTC. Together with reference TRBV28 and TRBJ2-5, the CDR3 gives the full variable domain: DVKVTQSSRYLVKRTGEKVFLECVQDMDHENMFWYRQDPGLGLRLIYFSYDVKMKEKGDIPEGYSVSREKKERFSLILESASTNQTSMYLCASSWGRKETQYFGPGTRLLVL.